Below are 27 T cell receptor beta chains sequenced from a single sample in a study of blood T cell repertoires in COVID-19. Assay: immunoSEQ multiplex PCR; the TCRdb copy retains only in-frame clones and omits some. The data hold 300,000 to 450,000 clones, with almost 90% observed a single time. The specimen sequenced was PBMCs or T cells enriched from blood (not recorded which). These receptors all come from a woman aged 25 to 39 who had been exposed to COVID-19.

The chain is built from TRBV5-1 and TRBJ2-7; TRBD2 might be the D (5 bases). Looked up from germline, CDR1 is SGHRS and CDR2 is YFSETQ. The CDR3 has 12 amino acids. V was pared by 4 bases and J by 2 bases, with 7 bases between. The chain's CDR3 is CASSNGAYEQYF. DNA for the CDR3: TGCGCCAGCAGCAACGGGGCCTACGAGCAGTACTTC.

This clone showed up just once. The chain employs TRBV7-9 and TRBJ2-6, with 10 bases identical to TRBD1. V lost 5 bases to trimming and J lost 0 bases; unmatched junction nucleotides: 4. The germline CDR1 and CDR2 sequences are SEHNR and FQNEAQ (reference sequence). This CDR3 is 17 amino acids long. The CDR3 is CASSSGTGASGANVLTF. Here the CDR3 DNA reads TGTGCCAGCAGCAGCGGGACAGGGGCCTCTGGGGCCAACGTCCTGACTTTC.

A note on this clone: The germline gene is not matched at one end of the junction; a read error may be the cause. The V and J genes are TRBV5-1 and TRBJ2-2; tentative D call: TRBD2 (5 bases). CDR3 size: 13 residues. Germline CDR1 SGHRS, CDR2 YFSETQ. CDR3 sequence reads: CASSLDSSGELFF. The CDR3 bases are TGCGCCAGCAGCCTGGACTCTTCCGGTGAGCTGTTTTTT.

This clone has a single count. CDR3 loop: CASSLDSGSNQPQHF. The DNA for the CDR3 is TGCGCCAGCAGCTTGGATAGCGGGAGCAATCAGCCCCAGCATTTT. The rearrangement uses TRBV5-1 and TRBJ1-5; D is unclear. Germline values: CDR1 SGHRS, CDR2 YFSETQ. The V end lost 0 bases, the J end lost 1 base, and 8 bases lay between the germline ends. This CDR3 spans 15 amino acids. Looking up the rest from reference TRBV5-1 and TRBJ1-5 gives the full variable domain: KAGVTQTPRYLIKTRGQQVTLSCSPISGHRSVSWYQQTPGQGLQFLFEYFSETQRNKGNFPGRFSGRQFSNSRSEMNVSTLELGDSALYLCASSLDSGSNQPQHFGDGTRLSIL.

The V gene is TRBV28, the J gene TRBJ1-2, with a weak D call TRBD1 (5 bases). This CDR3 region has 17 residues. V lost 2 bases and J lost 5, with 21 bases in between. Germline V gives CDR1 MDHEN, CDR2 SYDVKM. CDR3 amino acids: CASSLGTGGRLGYGYTF. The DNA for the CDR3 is TGTGCCAGCAGTTTAGGGACGGGGGGACGGTTGGGGTATGGCTACACCTTC.

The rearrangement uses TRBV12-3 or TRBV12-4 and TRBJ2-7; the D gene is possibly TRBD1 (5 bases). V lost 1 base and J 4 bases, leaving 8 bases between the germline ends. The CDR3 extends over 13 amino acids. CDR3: CASSLGQKYEQYF. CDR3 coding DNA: TGTGCCAGCAGTTTAGGACAGAAGTACGAGCAGTACTTC.

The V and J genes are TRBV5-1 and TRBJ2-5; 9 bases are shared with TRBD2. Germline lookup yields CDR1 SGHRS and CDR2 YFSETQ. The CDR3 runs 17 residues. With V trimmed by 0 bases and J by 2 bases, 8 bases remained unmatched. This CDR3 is CASSLALAGALQETQYF. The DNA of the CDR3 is TGCGCCAGCAGCTTGGCCTTAGCGGGAGCCCTACAAGAGACCCAGTACTTC.

CDR3 sequence reads: CASRATGTNTGELFF. Here the CDR3 DNA reads TGCGCCAGCAGGGCGACGGGGACGAACACCGGGGAGCTGTTTTTT. V and J are TRBV5-1 and TRBJ2-2; D may be TRBD2 (5 bases). The germline CDR1 and CDR2 sequences are SGHRS and YFSETQ. The CDR3 length is 15 residues. V lost 5 bases and J 0 bases, leaving 11 bases between the germline ends.

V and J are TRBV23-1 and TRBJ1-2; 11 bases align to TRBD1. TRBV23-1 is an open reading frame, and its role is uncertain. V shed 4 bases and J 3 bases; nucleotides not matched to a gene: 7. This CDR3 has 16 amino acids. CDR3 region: CASSRSPGQGDYGYTF. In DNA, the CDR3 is TGCGCCAGCAGTCGCTCGCCGGGACAGGGGGACTATGGCTACACCTTC.

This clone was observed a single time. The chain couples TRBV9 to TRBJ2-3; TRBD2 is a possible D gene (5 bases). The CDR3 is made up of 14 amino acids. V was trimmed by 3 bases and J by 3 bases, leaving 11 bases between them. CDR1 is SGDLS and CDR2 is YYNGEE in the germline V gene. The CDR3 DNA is TGTGCCAGCAGCGCAGAACTAGGAACAGATACGCAGTATTTT. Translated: CASSAELGTDTQYF.

The CDR3 loop is CASSPRQVTVGTQYF. The CDR3 DNA sequence: TGTGCCAGCTCACCACGACAGGTCACAGTCGGTACGCAGTATTTT. The genes are TRBV18 and TRBJ2-3; TRBD1 is a possible D gene (6 bases). The CDR3 totals 15 residues. Germline V CDR1 and CDR2: KGHSH, LQKENI. Trimming removed 1 base from V and 8 bases from J, with 16 bases in between.

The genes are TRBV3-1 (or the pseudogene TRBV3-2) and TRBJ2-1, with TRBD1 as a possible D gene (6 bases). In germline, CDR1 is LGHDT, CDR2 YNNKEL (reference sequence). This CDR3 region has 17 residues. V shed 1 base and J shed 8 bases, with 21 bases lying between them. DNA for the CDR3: TGTGCCAGCAGCCAAGTACGTGGCACAGGGAAAATGGATGAGCAGTTCTTC. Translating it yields CASSQVRGTGKMDEQFF.

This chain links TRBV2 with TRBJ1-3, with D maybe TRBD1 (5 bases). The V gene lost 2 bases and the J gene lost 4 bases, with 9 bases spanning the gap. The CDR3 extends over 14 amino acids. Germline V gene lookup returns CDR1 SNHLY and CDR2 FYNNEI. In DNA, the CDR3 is TGTGCCAGCAGTGAATGGGGCCCCGGAAACACCATATATTTT. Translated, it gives CASSEWGPGNTIYF.

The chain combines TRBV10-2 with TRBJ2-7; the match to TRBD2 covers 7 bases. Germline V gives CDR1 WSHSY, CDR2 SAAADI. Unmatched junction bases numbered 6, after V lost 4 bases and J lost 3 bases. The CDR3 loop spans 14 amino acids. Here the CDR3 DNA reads TGCGCCAGCAGTGCCCCACTAGCGAACTACGAGCAGTACTTC. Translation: CASSAPLANYEQYF.

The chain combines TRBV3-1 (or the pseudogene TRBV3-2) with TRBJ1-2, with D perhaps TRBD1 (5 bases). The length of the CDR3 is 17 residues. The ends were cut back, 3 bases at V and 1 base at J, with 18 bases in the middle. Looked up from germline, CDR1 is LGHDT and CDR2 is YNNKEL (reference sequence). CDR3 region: CASSQDHKTGVNYGYTF. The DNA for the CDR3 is TGTGCCAGCAGCCAGGACCATAAAACAGGAGTTAACTATGGCTACACCTTC.

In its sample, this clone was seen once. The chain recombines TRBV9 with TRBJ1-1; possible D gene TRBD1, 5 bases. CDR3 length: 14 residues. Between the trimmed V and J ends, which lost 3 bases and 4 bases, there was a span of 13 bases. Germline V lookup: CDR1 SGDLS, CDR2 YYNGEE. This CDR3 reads CASSASGLTTEAFF. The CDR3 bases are TGTGCCAGCAGCGCCTCGGGACTGACCACTGAAGCTTTCTTT. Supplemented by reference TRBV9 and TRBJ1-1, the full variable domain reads DSGVTQTPKHLITATGQRVTLRCSPRSGDLSVYWYQQSLDQGLQFLIQYYNGEERAKGNILERFSAQQFPDLHSELNLSSLELGDSALYFCASSASGLTTEAFFGQGTRLTVV.

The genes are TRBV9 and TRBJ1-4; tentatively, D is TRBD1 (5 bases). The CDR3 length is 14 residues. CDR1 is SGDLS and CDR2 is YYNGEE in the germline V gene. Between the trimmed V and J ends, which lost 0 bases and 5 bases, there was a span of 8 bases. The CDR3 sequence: CASSVGGANEKLFF. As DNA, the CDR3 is TGTGCCAGCAGCGTAGGGGGCGCCAATGAAAAACTGTTTTTT.

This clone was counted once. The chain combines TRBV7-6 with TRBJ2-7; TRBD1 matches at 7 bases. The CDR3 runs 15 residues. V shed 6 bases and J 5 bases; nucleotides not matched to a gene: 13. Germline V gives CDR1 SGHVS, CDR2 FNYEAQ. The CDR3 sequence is CASRLTTGYGNEQYF. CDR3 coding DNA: TGTGCCAGCAGACTTACGACAGGGTACGGGAACGAGCAGTACTTC.

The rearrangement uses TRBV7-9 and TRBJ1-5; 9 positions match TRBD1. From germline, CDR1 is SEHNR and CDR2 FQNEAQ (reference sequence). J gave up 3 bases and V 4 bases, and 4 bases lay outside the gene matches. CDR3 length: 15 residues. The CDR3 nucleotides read TGTGCCAGCAGCTCGACAGGGGGGTCCAATCAGCCCCAGCATTTT. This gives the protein CASSSTGGSNQPQHF. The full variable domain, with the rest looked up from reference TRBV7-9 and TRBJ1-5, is DTGVSQNPRHKITKRGQNVTFRCDPISEHNRLYWYRQTLGQGPEFLTYFQNEAQLEKSRLLSDRFSAERPKGSFSTLEIQRTEQGDSAMYLCASSSTGGSNQPQHFGDGTRLSIL.

CDR3 loop: CASSQEEGRNYGYTF. CDR3 sequence (DNA): TGTGCCAGCAGCCAAGAAGAGGGGAGGAACTATGGCTACACCTTC. The V gene is TRBV3-1 (or the pseudogene TRBV3-2), the J gene TRBJ1-2; maybe TRBD1 (5 bases). This CDR3 has 15 amino acids. The V gene lost 0 bases and the J gene lost 2 bases, with 10 bases spanning the gap. Germline-derived CDR1 and CDR2 are LGHDT and YNNKEL (reference sequence).

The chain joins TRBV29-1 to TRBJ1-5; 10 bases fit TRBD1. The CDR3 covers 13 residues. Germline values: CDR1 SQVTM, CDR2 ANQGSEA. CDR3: CSNPGQGNQPQHF. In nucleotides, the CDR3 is TGCAGTAACCCGGGACAGGGGAATCAGCCCCAGCATTTT.

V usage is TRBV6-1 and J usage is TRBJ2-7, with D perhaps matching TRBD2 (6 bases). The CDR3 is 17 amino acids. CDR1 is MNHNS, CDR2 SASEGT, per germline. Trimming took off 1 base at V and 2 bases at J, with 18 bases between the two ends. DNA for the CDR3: TGTGCCAGCAGTGAAGGGCCTGGGGGGACCCCCCCCTACGAGCAGTACTTC. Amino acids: CASSEGPGGTPPYEQYF.

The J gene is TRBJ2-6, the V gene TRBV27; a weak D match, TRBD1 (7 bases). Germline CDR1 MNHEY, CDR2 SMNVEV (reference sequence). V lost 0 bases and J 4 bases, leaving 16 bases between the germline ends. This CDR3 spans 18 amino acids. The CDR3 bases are TGTGCCAGCAGTTTATCGGCAGGGGGGCTAGTAGGGGCCAACGTCCTGACTTTC. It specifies CASSLSAGGLVGANVLTF.

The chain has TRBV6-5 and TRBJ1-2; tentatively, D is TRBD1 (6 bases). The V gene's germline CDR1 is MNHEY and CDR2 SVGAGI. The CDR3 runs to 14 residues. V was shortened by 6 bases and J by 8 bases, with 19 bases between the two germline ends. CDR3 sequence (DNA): TGTGCCAGCAGCCACCGGCAGGGGACCTTCGGCTACACCTTC. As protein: CASSHRQGTFGYTF.

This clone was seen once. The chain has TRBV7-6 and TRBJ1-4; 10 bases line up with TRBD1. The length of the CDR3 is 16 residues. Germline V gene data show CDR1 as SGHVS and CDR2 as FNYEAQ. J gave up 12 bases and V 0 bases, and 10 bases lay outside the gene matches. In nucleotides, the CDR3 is TGTGCCAGCAGCTTAGCGGACAGGGGGGCATGGTCCGAACTGTTTTTT. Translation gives CASSLADRGAWSELFF.

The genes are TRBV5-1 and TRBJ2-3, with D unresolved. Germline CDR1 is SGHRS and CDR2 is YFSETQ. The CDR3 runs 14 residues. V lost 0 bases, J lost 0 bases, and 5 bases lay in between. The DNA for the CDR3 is TGCGCCAGCAGCTTGGGGCAGAGCACAGATACGCAGTATTTT. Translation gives CASSLGQSTDTQYF.

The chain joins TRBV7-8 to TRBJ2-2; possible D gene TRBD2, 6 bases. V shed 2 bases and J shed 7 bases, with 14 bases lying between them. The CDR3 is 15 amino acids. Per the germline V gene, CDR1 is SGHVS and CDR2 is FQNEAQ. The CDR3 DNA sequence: TGTGCCAGCAGCTTACGAGGCGGGGCGGTCGGGGAGCTGTTTTTT. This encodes CASSLRGGAVGELFF.